This T cell receptor (beta chain) is drawn from a study of cytomegalovirus exposure and HLA in healthy donors. Study outcomes and limitations: What TCR beta sequences reportedly achieved was accurate prediction of HLA-A and HLA-B alleles in most subjects. It was 150 to 200 TCR beta chains that were listed as cytomegalovirus-associated. Association with HLA alleles at 0.05 false discovery rate was found for roughly 17,000 TCR beta sequences in a later analysis.

Trimming cost V 2 bases and J 4 bases; bases outside gene matches: 7. This CDR3 contains 16 residues. Germline V lookup: CDR1 MNHNS, CDR2 SASEGT. Remarks on this clone: Its antigen is unidentified.

The donors gave bone marrow, and they were healthy. This PCR relied on a set of 60 Vbeta primers and 13 Jbeta primers. Repertoires were generated with immunoSEQ multiplex PCR, while TCRdb's copy carries only in-frame clones and drops some. Here the sample spans around 200,000 clones, around 79% being singletons. The sequenced sample consisted of PBMCs. The sequence derives from a male donor in good health and CMV-seronegative. V is TRBV6-1 and J is TRBJ2-1; 8 positions match TRBD2. In DNA form, the CDR3 reads TGTGCCAGCAGTGAATGGCTAGCGGGCTATTACAATGAGCAGTTCTTC. As protein: CASSEWLAGYYNEQFF.